Listed below are T cell receptor beta chains from one sample, sequenced in a study of read filtering for tumor transcriptome and immune sequencing. From the reads, TCRdb called clonotypes with MiXCR, one entry per CDR3 protein. The table has some 130,000 distinct CDR3 sequences, about 13% seen once. Sample: a population of CD138-negative cells sorted from bone marrow. These receptors originate from a donor aged 40 or over with multiple myeloma. Both conserved end residues are part of each CDR3. Each record gives: clone size, D gene, V gene, J gene, CDR3 protein, CDR3 DNA. A D gene is named only where the DNA matches it firmly. The size of a clone is reported for some rows only, either as once, few or many, or as a class for expanded clones.

>many|TRBD2|TRBV20-1|TRBJ2-7
CSAGLAGAYEQYF
TGCAGTGCTGGACTAGCGGGGGCCTACGAGCAGTACTTC
>many|.|TRBV7-3|TRBJ1-1
CASSLMAGRDTEAFF
TGTGCCAGCAGCTTAATGGCAGGAAGGGACACTGAAGCTTTCTTT
>.|.|TRBV12-3/TRBV12-4|TRBJ1-1
CASSQVVLWEVVNTEAFF
TGTGCCAGCAGCCAGGTAGTCTTGTGGGAAGTGGTGAACACTGAAGCTTTCTTT
>many|TRBD2|TRBV11-3|TRBJ2-5
CASSLDPSGIETQYF
TGTGCCAGCAGCTTAGACCCGAGCGGGATAGAGACCCAGTACTTC
>many|.|TRBV9|TRBJ2-3
CASSVVDSTDTQYF
TGTGCCAGCAGCGTAGTGGACAGCACAGATACGCAGTATTTT
>few|.|TRBV7-9|TRBJ2-2
CASSLVLGALTELFF
TGTGCCAGCAGCTTAGTCCTTGGGGCCTTGACGGAGCTGTTTTTT
>many|.|TRBV11-2|TRBJ2-5
CASSQGETQYF
TGTGCCAGCAGCCAAGGGGAGACCCAGTACTTC
>.|TRBD2|TRBV6-5|TRBJ2-2
CASSSGRRSNGELLF
TGTGCCAGCAGTAGCGGGAGACGGAGCAACGGGGAGCTGCTTTTT
>many|.|TRBV5-1|TRBJ2-7
CASSSTYEQYF
TGCGCCAGCAGCTCTACCTACGAGCAGTACTTC
>many|TRBD2|TRBV20-1|TRBJ2-7
CSARGWLAGGLYEQYF
TGCAGTGCTAGAGGTTGGCTAGCGGGAGGGTTGTACGAGCAGTACTTC
>.|.|TRBV20-1|TRBJ2-5
CSARGRVAETQYF
TGCAGTGCTAGAGGCAGGGTGGCAGAGACCCAGTACTTC
>.|.|TRBV5-6|TRBJ1-2
CASSEQGRHYGYTF
TGTGCCAGCAGCGAACAGGGCCGACACTATGGCTACACCTTC
>many|TRBD1|TRBV27|TRBJ1-2
CASSQTGAYGYTF
TGTGCCAGCAGTCAGACAGGGGCGTATGGCTACACCTTC
>many|TRBD1|TRBV4-2|TRBJ1-4
CASSQDRDRLQKLFF
TGTGCCAGCAGCCAAGATAGGGACAGGCTCCAAAAACTGTTTTTT
>many|TRBD1|TRBV6-6|TRBJ2-1
CASIPDQTGNPRNEQFF
TGTGCCAGCATTCCCGACCAGACAGGGAATCCTAGAAATGAGCAGTTCTTC
>many|.|TRBV7-6|TRBJ2-2
CASSPQGMGTGELFF
TGTGCCAGCAGCCCACAGGGAATGGGGACCGGGGAGCTGTTTTTT
>many|TRBD1|TRBV5-1|TRBJ1-1
CASSPGTGNTEAFF
TGCGCCAGCAGCCCTGGGACAGGGAACACTGAAGCTTTCTTT
>.|.|TRBV5-6|TRBJ2-7
CASSRRDVNYEQYF
TGTGCCAGCAGCCGCCGGGACGTTAACTACGAGCAGTACTTC
>many|TRBD2|TRBV6-1|TRBJ2-1
CASSGGLAGRTSYNEQFF
TGTGCCAGCAGCGGGGGACTAGCGGGACGGACCTCCTACAATGAGCAGTTCTTC
>many|.|TRBV12-5|TRBJ1-2
CASGLPPTHGYTF
TGTGCTAGTGGTTTGCCCCCGACCCACGGCTACACCTTC
>many|.|TRBV20-1|TRBJ2-3
CSGSEGTDTQYF
TGCAGTGGTTCAGAGGGCACAGATACGCAGTATTTT
>many|TRBD2|TRBV5-1|TRBJ2-7
CASSLDGGSPLEQYF
TGCGCCAGCAGCTTGGATGGCGGGAGCCCCCTCGAGCAGTACTTC
>many|TRBD2|TRBV7-9|TRBJ2-7
CASSLSRERQAQYF
TGTGCCAGCAGCTTATCGCGGGAGAGGCAGGCGCAGTACTTC
>many|TRBD1|TRBV29-1|TRBJ2-1
CSSVGDRGNEQFF
TGCAGCTCGGTCGGGGACAGGGGCAATGAGCAGTTCTTC
>few|TRBD1|TRBV7-3|TRBJ1-1
CASSLQGGMNTEAFF
TGTGCCAGCAGCTTACAAGGGGGCATGAACACTGAAGCTTTCTTT
>many|.|TRBV29-1|TRBJ2-1
CSVGSELGGNEQFF
TGCAGCGTTGGGTCCGAACTAGGGGGAAATGAGCAGTTCTTC
>many|TRBD2|TRBV12-3/TRBV12-4|TRBJ2-7
CASSFGLAGDRPTYEQYF
TGTGCCAGCAGTTTTGGACTAGCGGGAGACAGGCCTACCTACGAGCAGTACTTC
>many|.|TRBV6-5|TRBJ2-1
CASRLSSYNEQFF
TGTGCCAGCAGACTGAGCTCCTACAATGAGCAGTTCTTC
>few|TRBD1|TRBV6-6|TRBJ1-5
CASSPLTGGNQPLHF
TGTGCCAGCAGTCCCCTTACAGGGGGCAATCAGCCCCTGCATTTT
>many|.|TRBV29-1|TRBJ2-1
CSHCGVKDNEQFF
TGCAGCCACTGTGGGGTCAAGGACAATGAGCAGTTCTTC
>many|.|TRBV10-3|TRBJ2-1
CAISEPVRAGNEQFF
TGTGCCATCAGTGAGCCAGTCAGGGCTGGGAATGAGCAGTTCTTC
>.|.|TRBV18|TRBJ2-2
CASSPDREKNTGELFF
TGTGCCAGCTCACCTGACAGAGAGAAGAACACCGGGGAGCTGTTTTTT
>few|.|TRBV4-2|TRBJ2-7
CASSLHLSAEGTPSYEQYF
TGTGCCAGCAGCCTACACCTTAGCGCCGAAGGTACCCCATCCTACGAGCAGTACTTC
>few|TRBD2|TRBV7-3|TRBJ2-2
CASSLVAGDTGELFF
TGTGCCAGCAGCCTCGTAGCGGGGGACACCGGGGAGCTGTTTTTT
>many|TRBD2|TRBV3-1|TRBJ2-2
CASSQFSGEAGELFF
TGTGCCAGCAGCCAATTTAGCGGGGAGGCCGGGGAGCTGTTTTTT
>many|TRBD1|TRBV5-1|TRBJ2-6
CASSQRFDRGGGSGANVLTF
TGCGCCAGCAGCCAAAGATTTGACAGGGGAGGAGGCTCTGGGGCCAACGTCCTGACTTTC
>many|.|TRBV20-1|TRBJ2-3
CSAREHRRETDTQYF
TGCAGTGCTAGAGAACACAGACGCGAGACAGATACGCAGTATTTT
>many|TRBD1|TRBV12-3/TRBV12-4|TRBJ2-5
CASSLGTGGRQETQYF
TGTGCCAGCAGTTTGGGGACAGGGGGTCGGCAAGAGACCCAGTACTTC
>many|TRBD1|TRBV7-2|TRBJ1-2
CASSLLGQGRGYTF
TGTGCCAGCAGCTTATTAGGACAGGGCCGAGGCTACACCTTC
>.|.|TRBV6-6|TRBJ1-1
CASVRNAEAFF
TGTGCCAGCGTGAGGAACGCTGAAGCTTTCTTT
>.|TRBD2|TRBV20-1|TRBJ2-5
CSARARTSGRPRETQYF
TGCAGTGCTAGAGCCCGCACTAGCGGGAGGCCCAGGGAGACCCAGTACTTC
>.|.|TRBV24-1|TRBJ2-7
CATSDLPFAGNEQYF
TGTGCCACCAGTGATTTGCCCTTCGCCGGGAATGAGCAGTACTTC
>many|TRBD1|TRBV6-6|TRBJ1-1
CASKQQGPTEAFF
TGTGCCAGCAAACAACAGGGGCCCACTGAAGCTTTCTTT
>.|.|TRBV11-2|TRBJ2-4
CASSSPRTAEAKNIQYF
TGTGCCAGCAGCTCACCAAGGACAGCTGAAGCCAAAAACATTCAGTACTTC
>many|TRBD2|TRBV24-1|TRBJ2-1
CATSAVQTSGRGFSYNEQFF
TGTGCCACCAGTGCCGTCCAGACTAGCGGGAGGGGGTTCTCCTACAATGAGCAGTTCTTC
>many|TRBD2|TRBV7-3|TRBJ2-1
CASSLETSGFETEQFF
TGTGCCAGCAGCTTAGAGACTAGCGGTTTCGAGACTGAGCAGTTCTTC
>once|.|TRBV20-1|TRBJ1-5
CSARRKDQPQHF
TGCAGTGCTAGACGAAAGGATCAGCCCCAGCATTTT
>.|TRBD1|TRBV20-1|TRBJ1-1
CSAREWTGEAGTEAFF
TGCAGTGCTAGAGAGTGGACAGGGGAAGCGGGCACTGAAGCTTTCTTT